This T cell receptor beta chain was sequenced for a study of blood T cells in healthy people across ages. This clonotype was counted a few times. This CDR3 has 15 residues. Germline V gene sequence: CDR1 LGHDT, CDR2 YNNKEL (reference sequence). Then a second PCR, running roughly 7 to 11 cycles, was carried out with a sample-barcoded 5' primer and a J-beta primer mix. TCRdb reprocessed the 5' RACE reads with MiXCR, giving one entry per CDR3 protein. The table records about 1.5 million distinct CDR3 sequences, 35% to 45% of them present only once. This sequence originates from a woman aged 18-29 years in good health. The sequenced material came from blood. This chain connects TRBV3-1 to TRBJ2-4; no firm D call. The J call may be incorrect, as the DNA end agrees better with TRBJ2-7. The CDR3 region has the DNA TGTGCCAGCAGCCAAGCGATTGACGGAACCTACGAGCAGTACTTC. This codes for CASSQAIDGTYEQYF.